This note documents a single TCR beta chain sequence. This clone was seen a few times. It lacks a known antigen. No base quality information exists; no much larger clone differs at one position. This record comes from a study of cytomegalovirus exposure and HLA in healthy donors (dated by TCRdb to between 2016 and 2019). With respect to the entire study: In an earlier analysis of about 560 of the donors, 276 Gb of sequence data and some 100 million unique TCR beta sequences from about 190 million T cells were reported. A later analysis re-analyzed previously published TCR beta repertoires from 660 or so donors and added high-resolution HLA genotyping to study TCR occurrence patterns. The study profiled the T cell repertoires of 500 to 800 subjects by immunosequencing and related them to cytomegalovirus serostatus. Donor age, sex, ethnicity and CMV serostatus were compiled together with the repertoire data. An early release that covered 500 to 800 HLA-typed donors contained approximately 300 gigabases of sequencing data and some 87 million unique TCR sequences. In a later genetic analysis, genome-wide SNP genotypes for about 55% of the roughly 700 donors were used, and that subset was treated as a discovery cohort. In an earlier analysis of 500 to 650 of the donors, high-throughput TCR beta sequencing was used to judge whether each TCR beta V gene segment behaved as functional or pseudogenic. Rather than drawing on any new phenotypic data, the later analysis identified candidate immune exposures from TCR beta sequences and the way those sequences occurred across donors. On average, roughly 240,000 unique TCR beta nucleotide sequences were sequenced per donor among 398 genotyped donors of the cohort, with roughly a sixth of those sequences being non-productive. Four to six DR-DQ haplotypes were handled as single units for association and clustering because linkage in the cohort was strong. Along with the roughly 700-subject first cohort, a separate validation cohort of some 130 different subjects was used. The genetic ancestry cluster associated with self-reported Caucasian donors included about 81% of the 300 to 400 genotyped donors. All discovery cohort repertoires had been generated on a single sequencing platform. The number of donors typed differed by locus, with roughly 620-630 for A, B, C, DRB1 and DQB1, 522 for DQA1, nearly 610 for DPA1, and over 400 for DPB1. To predict cytomegalovirus infection status, the study combined high-throughput TCR immunosequencing, statistical association of individual TCRs with disease status, and machine learning. Class I and class II HLA loci were covered by the typing at four-digit resolution. The study aimed to test whether signatures of past pathogen exposure could be identified by cataloging public T cell receptors.

The cohort was made up of several hundred healthy bone marrow donors. All cohort members were sampled while nominally healthy, although unrecorded immune exposures were likely present. The donor was CMV seronegative and was included in the group of a few hundred seronegative cohort members. A peripheral blood sample was collected from each donor, and TCR beta sequencing was performed on peripheral blood mononuclear cells. Genomic DNA was extracted from the blood cell samples with the Qiagen DNeasy Blood Extraction Kit. Receptor libraries were prepared by the immunoSEQ multiplex PCR assay. For the multiplex PCR, a mixture combining 60 forward primers for TCR Vbeta segments and 13 reverse primers for TCR Jbeta segments was used. The CDR3 region of rearranged TCR beta genes was amplified from genomic DNA with a multiplex PCR assay. The amplified TCR beta libraries were sequenced on the Illumina HiSeq System as 87-base-pair reads. As for the original processing: Across the 600 to 700 repertoires, a later analysis counted some 81 million unique TCR beta chains, about 10 million of which were shared by at least two donors. To remove PCR and sequencing errors, raw reads were error-corrected and collapsed into unique sequences using a nearest-neighbor algorithm that merged closely related sequences. To assign V, D and J gene segments, CDR3 sequences were aligned to IMGT reference sequences. For a sequence to be retained, at least a six-nucleotide match to both a V gene segment and a J gene segment was required. A rearrangement was called productive if the CDR3 had no stop codons and remained in frame with V and J, and every other rearrangement was called non-productive. CDR3 was defined by IMGT convention, running from the second conserved V-encoded cysteine to the conserved J-encoded phenylalanine. The earlier analysis of fewer than 700 of the donors excluded sequences that lacked an unambiguous match to a single V gene segment. In an earlier analysis of approximately 590 of the donors, V segments were called functional above 56.7% productive rearrangements and were called segregating when the between-donor standard deviation exceeded 5%. A statistical classification framework was built to diagnose cytomegalovirus status from the catalog of TCR beta chain sequences. V and J gene assignment, in a later analysis, came from comparing TCR nucleotide sequences with IMGT/GENE-DB human TR gene sequences. The TCRdist pipeline was used in a later analysis to assign CDR3 sequences and most-parsimonious VDJ recombination scenarios. In a later analysis, every TCR beta chain was defined by the combination of its CDR3 amino acid sequence and its V-gene family, and reads without a unique V-gene family were dropped. A later analysis removed 550 to 700 highly shared, low-generation-probability nucleotide sequences to deal with suspected cross-contamination and a sequencing artifact. In a later analysis, a clonal expansion index was calculated for each public chain from normalized within-repertoire ranks of inferred template counts. Generation probabilities in a later analysis came from a VDJ recombination model fitted to out-of-frame rearrangements, and those results were checked against IGoR. In a later analysis, TCR-TCR, TCR-HLA and TCR-CMV co-occurrence was scored with hypergeometric tests, and a repertoire-size bias correction was applied to TCR pairs. A later analysis estimated false discovery rates by permuting HLA or CMV assignments 20 times. In a later analysis, co-occurring TCRs were grouped using DBSCAN, and TCRdist sequence similarity was added for clustering within HLA-allele-positive subsets. Repertoires with fewer than 30,000 or more than 120,000 public chains were left out of co-occurrence clustering, as were about 5 repertoires with anomalous nucleotide sharing. Held by TCRdb, this immuneACCESS table contains in-frame sequences only and omits some clones. Under half of the omission traces to an unresolved V gene where checked; the cause of the rest is unknown. V, J and clone size reflect that table, while D and trimming were determined from the DNA. For this sample there are some 150,000 clones; about 72% appear just once. The top ten clonotypes cover approximately 2.1% of the sample.

In the germline V gene, CDR1 corresponds to SGHRS and CDR2 to YFSETQ. At the junction V is shortened by 6 bases and J by 6 bases, with 18 bases in between. Counted from cysteine to phenylalanine, this CDR3 has 15 amino acids. Just the 45-base CDR3 DNA is kept, in frame starting at base 1. Overall results and qualifications from the work: A cluster of highly shared sequence variants was judged likely to be a technical artifact of the sequencing pipeline. Strong co-occurrence of HLA alleles, especially DR and DQ, made assigning TCR associations to individual alleles difficult. In both the original and validation cohorts, the classifier was reported to diagnose cytomegalovirus status with high specificity and sensitivity. Most TCR sequences were seen in very few donors, while some public TCRs were found in many individuals. This cohort had only TCR beta chains sequenced, and the lack of alpha or paired-chain data limited which features could be detected. According to a later analysis, TCR association rates differed among HLA loci, with DRB1 alleles showing the most associated TCRs and HLA-C alleles showing the fewest. It was suggested by the authors that the approach could potentially be generalized to other disease states and immunological phenotypes. In a later analysis, several top co-occurrence clusters were reported to appear linked to parvovirus B19, influenza, CMV and Epstein-Barr virus. In a later genetic analysis, a missense DCLRE1C variant was associated with V-gene and J-gene trimming of TCR beta chains, and the association was replicated in an independent cohort. A later genetic analysis reported fewer N-insertions in productive TCRs among donors in an Asian-associated ancestry cluster than the roughly 640-donor mean. In the study, around 150 TCR beta chains were listed as associated with cytomegalovirus. Because counts were too low, seventeen rarely observed V segments, including chromosome 9 orphons, were excluded from the earlier analysis of several hundred of the donors. A further reported finding was that TCR beta sequences accurately predicted the HLA-A and HLA-B alleles for most subjects in the first cohort. Because HLA typing was unavailable for some donors at each locus, only the typed subset was used in association tests. The 87-base-pair reads could not distinguish some IMGT-functional V segments, including TRBV6-2 and TRBV6-3, so those segments were excluded. Immune exposure information for the cohort was limited to CMV serostatus. In a later analysis, most CMV-associated TCR beta chains were found to appear HLA-restricted, with HLA associations seemingly driven largely by CMV exposure. Broadly in line with IMGT annotations, most TCR beta V segments showed up in productive rearrangements about 90% or about 30% of the time in an earlier analysis of roughly 590 of the donors. In vitro tests confirmed that a few of the cytomegalovirus-associated TCR beta chains recognize cytomegalovirus antigens. A later analysis associated approximately 17,000 TCR beta sequences with specific HLA alleles at a false discovery rate of 0.05. Sequencing depth was assumed to be roughly uniform across donors in the presence/absence analyses, though that assumption may not hold. Linkage disequilibrium might explain the correlated functional status among segregating V segments, but an unknown experimental factor could not be excluded. Compared with equally common non-associated chains, HLA-associated TCR beta chains in a later analysis were more clonally expanded and had lower generation probabilities.

The chain was built from TRBV5-1 and TRBJ2-2; the D gene is perhaps TRBD1, from 6 matching bases. The clonotype was recovered from a man between 35 and 55 years old in good health and CMV-seronegative. Input material: PBMCs. The base sequence is TGCGCCAGCATAACAGGGTCGGGTTCCCCCGGGGAGCTGTTTTTT. The resulting protein is CASITGSGSPGELFF. The CDR3, completed at both ends by the reference TRBV5-1 and TRBJ2-2 genes, gives the full variable domain KAGVTQTPRYLIKTRGQQVTLSCSPISGHRSVSWYQQTPGQGLQFLFEYFSETQRNKGNFPGRFSGRQFSNSRSEMNVSTLELGDSALYLCASITGSGSPGELFFGEGSRLTVL.